The rows below give T cell receptor beta chains drawn from one sample of a study of cytomegalovirus exposure and HLA in healthy donors. Produced via immunoSEQ multiplex PCR; TCRdb's table is partial and in-frame only. The profile shows around 140,000 clones, approximately 78% of them singletons. Sequenced sample: PBMCs. The receptors here all came from a woman between 50 and 59 years old in good health and CMV-seropositive. The CDR3 runs from the conserved cysteine through the conserved F or W. Each record gives: J gene, D gene, clone size, V gene, CDR3 DNA, CDR3 protein. D genes are given only for firm matches. The size entry is marked missing in some rows and otherwise reads once, few, many or a size class.

TRBJ2-7	TRBD2	NA	TRBV7-2	TGTGCCAGCAGCCCTCAGCGGGGGGGCTACGAGCAGTACTTC	CASSPQRGGYEQYF
TRBJ1-2	TRBD1	NA	TRBV2	TGTGCCAGCAGCCTGGGACAGCTTAACTATGGCTACACCTTC	CASSLGQLNYGYTF
TRBJ1-1	TRBD1	NA	TRBV7-3	TGTGCCAGCAGCCCCCAGGGGGACACTGAAGCTTTCTTT	CASSPQGDTEAFF
TRBJ2-1	TRBD1	NA	TRBV7-2	TGTGCCAGCAGCTTGGGACAGGGAATATACAATGAGCAGTTCTTC	CASSLGQGIYNEQFF
TRBJ1-1	NA	few	TRBV6-1	TGTGCCAGCAGTCATCGGTTAGGGGAATATGAAGCTTTCTTT	CASSHRLGEYEAFF
TRBJ2-7	NA	NA	TRBV19	TGTGCCACCGCGGACAGCTACGAGCAGTACTTC	CATADSYEQYF
TRBJ2-1	TRBD2	NA	TRBV9	TGTGCCAGCAGCCTCCTTGCGGGGGGGCCCAATGAGCAGTTCTTC	CASSLLAGGPNEQFF
TRBJ2-1	NA	NA	TRBV5-1	TGCGCCAGCAGCTTGGCCGTTACTACCTACAATGAGCAGTTCTTC	CASSLAVTTYNEQFF
TRBJ1-4	NA	NA	TRBV5-1	TGCGCCAGCAGCACCCGTGGGAGGGATGAAAAACTGTTTTTT	CASSTRGRDEKLFF
TRBJ1-4	TRBD1	NA	TRBV5-4	TGTGCCAGCAGTACGGGACAGCAAAATGAAAAACTGTTTTTT	CASSTGQQNEKLFF